The clone carrying this T cell receptor beta chain was observed a handful of times. This sample is part of a study of blood T cell repertoires in COVID-19. Overall study context: In each case, the material was cDNA or gDNA derived from T cells, B-cell-depleted T cells, or PBMCs.

How the authors handled the data: Amplification with reference gene primers provided the estimates of nucleated cell counts. The data were produced by immunoSEQ multiplex PCR, yet TCRdb's version contains in-frame clones alone and is incomplete. V, J and clone size are those of that table, while D and trimming were read from the DNA. The repertoire consists of some 90,000 clones, with less than 90% occurring once and the leading ten covering more than 1%. The receptor was isolated from a man aged 80 or over with active or convalescent COVID-19. The source material was peripheral blood.

The CDR3 DNA is TGTGCCAGCATTCGCCCTGAAGGACAGTACGACACTGAAGCTTTCTTT. Translation gives CASIRPEGQYDTEAFF. This chain links TRBV7-6 with TRBJ1-1, with a tentative D call TRBD1 (6 bases). Trimming left V 7 bases short and J 3 bases short, with 21 bases between. Germline values: CDR1 SGHVS, CDR2 FNYEAQ. This CDR3 contains 16 residues.